This TCR beta chain is from a study of blood T cells in healthy people across ages (dated by TCRdb to the mid-2010s). Describing the broader study: Template switching captured roughly one uniquely barcoded TCR beta cDNA molecule per two T cells in model experiments. Using deep sequencing normalized with unique cDNA molecular identifiers, the study measured how TCR beta repertoire diversity changes with age. Donors were grouped into four age groups: young (average roughly 15 years), middle-aged (approximately 41), aged (approximately 67) and long-lived (over 80). Donors of different ages were randomly distributed across sequencing lanes to avoid experimental bias. Using the same blood draw, the study looked at two additional independent replicas of 1 million unique cDNA reads for two donors, one aged 18 to 29 and the other aged 80 or older. General study outcomes and caveats: As age increased, observed TCR beta diversity per million T cells dropped in a roughly linear way, and a significant reduction was already evident by age roughly 36. Donor CMV infection status was unknown, potentially confounding age-related changes in expanded clonotypes. There was a strong correlation between observed TCR beta diversity and the percentage of naive T cells measured by flow cytometry. Total diversity estimates from one million sequenced T cells were considered lower bounds and underestimates. Compared with the aged group, the long-lived group had more naive CD4+ T cells, fewer expanded clones and increased TCR diversity, a pattern suggesting age selection. Conclusive comparison of naive and antigen-experienced compartments was prevented by the profiling of bulk unsorted PBMCs.

As to this clonotype: The antigen it binds to is not known. No base quality values were provided; no much bigger clone lies one nucleotide off.

Library preparation was by 5' RACE. Sequencing was carried out with an Illumina HiSeq 2500. The second PCR ran for about 6 to 11 cycles and used a J-beta primer mix along with a sample-barcoded 5' primer. A unique molecular identifier was introduced onto each TCR beta cDNA molecule by a template-switch 5' adaptor carrying 12 random nucleotides. Each sample yielded at least 3 million CDR3-containing paired-end reads. First-strand cDNA synthesis was performed from all RNA using the Mint cDNA synthesis kit, with priming by a TRBC-specific oligonucleotide. Following uracil-DNA glycosylase treatment, a first 18-cycle PCR with universal primers M1SS and BC2_uni_R was performed on all cDNA. On the authors' methods: Each sample was normalized by randomly selecting 1 million high-quality reads, each carrying a distinct molecular identifier. Instead of being binned into consensus sequences, reads with shared molecular identifiers were discarded. MiTCR, with a Q25 quality threshold and the strictest error-elimination algorithm, was used for CDR3 identification, clonotype clustering and error correction. A nonparametric unseen species model with Euler transformation was used to estimate lower-bound total TCR beta diversity. In TCRdb, the public reads were trimmed at Q25 with fastp and aligned with MiXCR, with productive beta chains retained. Every CDR3 protein is listed once, alongside the most common genes and DNA of its rows. These V and J calls rely on TCRdb rather than the paper's analysis. The table for this sample lists about a million distinct CDR3 sequences; around two fifths of them were counted only once. The ten largest clones capture 10% to 15% of the sample.

Donors were under 40 systemically healthy Caucasian individuals from Russia aged roughly 6 to 100 years. About 9.1 milliliters of peripheral blood were collected from each donor into EDTA-treated Vacutainer tubes. Ficoll-Paque density-gradient centrifugation was used to isolate PBMCs, with at least 6.5 million per sample. Trizol reagent was used to extract total RNA from the PBMCs, yielding at least 5 micrograms per sample. For every donor, flow cytometry on a PBMC aliquot measured the percentage of naive CD45RAhigh/CD27high T cells. From its cysteine to its phenylalanine, the CDR3 spans 17 amino acids. The CDR3 DNA has 51 bases and is translated from base 1. V is reduced by 0 bases and J by 2 bases, leaving a spacing of 14 bases between them. From a lookup of the germline V gene, CDR1 and CDR2 are MGHRA and YSYEKL.

The sequence was collected from a man aged 18 to 30 in good health. The specimen was blood. The V and J genes are TRBV4-1 and TRBJ2-1; a weak D assignment points to TRBD1 (6 bases agree). Here is the DNA: TGCGCCAGCAGCCAAGATAGGGGGACGGGTACCTACAATGAGCAGTTCTTC. Translated, this gives CASSQDRGTGTYNEQFF.